The 2 T cell receptor beta chains below were found in one sample sequenced in a study of blood T cell repertoires in COVID-19. Profiling relied on immunoSEQ multiplex PCR, and the TCRdb table lists in-frame clones only, not all of them. Among approximately 70,000 clones, around nine tenths were seen once, and the ten largest hold about 1.4%. Input material: peripheral blood. These receptor sequences come from a human donor in a cohort sampled during active COVID-19.

V and J are TRBV3-1 (or the pseudogene TRBV3-2) and TRBJ2-3; 7 nucleotides match TRBD2. The CDR3 totals 16 residues. J lost 6 bases, V lost 1 base, and 10 bases had no gene match. Germline-derived CDR1 and CDR2 are LGHDT and YNNKEL (reference sequence). The CDR3 spells CASSQGGLEVSDTQYF. CDR3 bases: TGTGCCAGCAGCCAAGGAGGACTAGAAGTTTCGGATACGCAGTATTTT.

The chain has TRBV10-3 and TRBJ2-1; D might be TRBD2 (6 bases). CDR1 is ENHRY and CDR2 is SYGVKD in the germline V gene. CDR3 length: 13 amino acids. V was pared by 5 bases and J by 9 bases, with 14 bases between. The CDR3 loop is CAISWAGGIEQFF. CDR3 nucleotide sequence: TGTGCCATCAGTTGGGCTGGCGGGATTGAGCAGTTCTTC.